Each of the 4 T cell receptor beta chains below was sequenced from the same sample in a study of T-cell reconstitution after alpha-beta-depleted transplantation in children. Using unique molecular identifiers, the investigators prepared the TCRbeta library. TCRdb re-called the PCR reads through MiXCR, storing one row per CDR3 protein. The sample comprises 750,000 to 950,000 distinct CDR3 sequences, about 16% of which are singletons, and roughly 5% rests with the top ten. This specimen was PBMCs, mostly from graft donor cells, taken 360 days after TCRalphabeta/CD19-depleted stem cell transplant. Receptor source: a male patient younger than 18 who had a stem cell transplant for acute lymphoblastic leukemia, so the T cells may come from the graft donor.

Ten or more counts support this clonotype. The chain carries TRBV9 and TRBJ2-2; D is ambiguous. Per the germline V gene, CDR1 is SGDLS and CDR2 is YYNGEE. CDR3 length equals 15 residues. V lost 0 bases and J 1 base, leaving 7 bases between the germline ends. Here the CDR3 DNA reads TGTGCCAGCAGCGTAGCCCAGTGGAACACCGGGGAGCTGTTTTTT. Encoded protein: CASSVAQWNTGELFF.

V is TRBV11-3 and J is TRBJ2-5, with 13 bases matching TRBD2. Per the germline V gene, CDR1 is SGHNT and CDR2 is YENEEA. This CDR3 comprises 16 residues. The V and J ends lost 4 bases and 5 bases, in that order; junction bases with no gene match: 7. The CDR3 loop reads CASSSWTSGSSETQYF. The CDR3 bases are TGTGCCAGCAGCTCCTGGACTAGCGGGAGCTCGGAGACCCAGTACTTC.

The chain has TRBV21-1 and TRBJ2-1; no DNA check was done on the table's D call, TRBD2. TRBV21-1 is listed as a pseudogene. The CDR3 covers 14 residues. CDR3: CASRRRAGRNEQFF. In DNA, the CDR3 is TGTGCCAGCAGGAGAAGGGCAGGGAGGAATGAGCAGTTCTTC.

This clonotype was observed a handful of times. J is TRBJ1-5 and V is TRBV12-3 or TRBV12-4; 7 bases map to TRBD1. This CDR3 has 14 amino acids. Trimming took 5 bases from V and 5 from J; bases not matched to a gene: 6. The CDR3 reads CASSTGQYYQPQHF. The CDR3, as DNA: TGTGCCAGCAGTACGGGACAGTATTATCAGCCCCAGCATTTT.